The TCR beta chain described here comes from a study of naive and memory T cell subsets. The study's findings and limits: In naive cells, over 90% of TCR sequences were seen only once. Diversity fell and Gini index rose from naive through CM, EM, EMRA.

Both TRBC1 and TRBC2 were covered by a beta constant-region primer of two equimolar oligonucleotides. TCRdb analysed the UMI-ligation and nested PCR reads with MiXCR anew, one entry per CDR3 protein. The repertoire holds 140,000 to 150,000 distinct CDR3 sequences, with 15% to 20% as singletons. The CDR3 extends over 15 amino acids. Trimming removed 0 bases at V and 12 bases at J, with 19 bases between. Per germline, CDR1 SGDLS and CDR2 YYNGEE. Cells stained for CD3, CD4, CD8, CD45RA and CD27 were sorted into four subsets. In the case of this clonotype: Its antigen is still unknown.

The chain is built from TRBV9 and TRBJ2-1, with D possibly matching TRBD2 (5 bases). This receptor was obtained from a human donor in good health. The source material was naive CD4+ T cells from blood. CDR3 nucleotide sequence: TGTGCCAGCAGCGTAGGGGATCTTACAAGCGGCGCGCAGTTCTTC. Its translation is CASSVGDLTSGAQFF.